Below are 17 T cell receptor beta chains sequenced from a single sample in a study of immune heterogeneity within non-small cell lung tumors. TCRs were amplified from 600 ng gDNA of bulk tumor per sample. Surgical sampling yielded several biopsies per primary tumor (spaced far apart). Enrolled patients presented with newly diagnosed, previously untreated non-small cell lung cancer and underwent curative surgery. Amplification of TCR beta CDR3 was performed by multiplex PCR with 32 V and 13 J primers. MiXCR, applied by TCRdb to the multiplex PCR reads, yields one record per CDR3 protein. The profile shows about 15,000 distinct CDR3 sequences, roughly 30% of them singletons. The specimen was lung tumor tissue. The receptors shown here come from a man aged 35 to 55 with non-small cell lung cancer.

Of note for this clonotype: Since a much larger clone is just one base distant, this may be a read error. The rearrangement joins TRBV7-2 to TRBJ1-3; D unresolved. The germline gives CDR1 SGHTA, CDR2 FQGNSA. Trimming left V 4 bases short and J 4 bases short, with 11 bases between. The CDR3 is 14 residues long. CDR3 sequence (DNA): TGTGCCAGCAGCTCCTCGGGAGTGGGAAACACCATATATTTT. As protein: CASSSSGVGNTIYF.

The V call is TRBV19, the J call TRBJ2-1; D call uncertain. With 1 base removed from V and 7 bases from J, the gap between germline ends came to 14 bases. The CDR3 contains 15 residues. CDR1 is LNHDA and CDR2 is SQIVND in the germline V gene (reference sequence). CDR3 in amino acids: CASSIGRIVRNEQFF. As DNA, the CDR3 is TGTGCCAGTAGTATAGGGCGAATCGTGAGGAATGAGCAGTTCTTC.

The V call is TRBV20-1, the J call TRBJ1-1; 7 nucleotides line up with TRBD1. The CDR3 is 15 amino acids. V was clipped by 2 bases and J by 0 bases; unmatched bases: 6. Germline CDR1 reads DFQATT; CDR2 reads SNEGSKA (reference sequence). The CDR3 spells CSARNPGQMNTEAFF. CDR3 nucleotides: TGCAGTGCTAGAAACCCGGGACAGATGAACACTGAAGCTTTCTTT.

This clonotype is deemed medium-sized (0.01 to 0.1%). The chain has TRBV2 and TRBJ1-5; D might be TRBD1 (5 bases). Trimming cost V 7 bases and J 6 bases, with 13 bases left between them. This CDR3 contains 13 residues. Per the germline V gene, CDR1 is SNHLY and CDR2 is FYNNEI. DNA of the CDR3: TGTGCCAGCAATGGGGCGATAAGTCAGCCCCAGCATTTT. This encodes CASNGAISQPQHF.

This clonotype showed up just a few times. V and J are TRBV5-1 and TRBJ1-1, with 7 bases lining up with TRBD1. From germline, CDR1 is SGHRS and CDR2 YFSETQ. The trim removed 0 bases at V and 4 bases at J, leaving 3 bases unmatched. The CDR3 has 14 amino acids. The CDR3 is CASSLAAGGTEAFF. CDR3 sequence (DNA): TGCGCCAGCAGCTTGGCGGCAGGGGGCACTGAAGCTTTCTTT. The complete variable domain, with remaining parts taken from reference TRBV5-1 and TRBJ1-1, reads KAGVTQTPRYLIKTRGQQVTLSCSPISGHRSVSWYQQTPGQGLQFLFEYFSETQRNKGNFPGRFSGRQFSNSRSEMNVSTLELGDSALYLCASSLAAGGTEAFFGQGTRLTVV.

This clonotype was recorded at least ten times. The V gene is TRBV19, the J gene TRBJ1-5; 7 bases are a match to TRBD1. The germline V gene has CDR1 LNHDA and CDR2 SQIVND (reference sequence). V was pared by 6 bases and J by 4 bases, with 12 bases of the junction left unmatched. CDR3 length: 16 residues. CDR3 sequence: CASSKTGRVRNQPQHF. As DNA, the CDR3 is TGTGCCAGTAGCAAGACAGGGAGGGTTAGGAATCAGCCCCAGCATTTT.

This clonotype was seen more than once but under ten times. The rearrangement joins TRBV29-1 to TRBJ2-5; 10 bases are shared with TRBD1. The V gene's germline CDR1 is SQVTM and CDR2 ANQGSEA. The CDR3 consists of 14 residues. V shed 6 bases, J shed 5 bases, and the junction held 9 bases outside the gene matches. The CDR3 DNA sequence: TGCAGCGTCGGGAGGACAGGGGGTTCGGAGACCCAGTACTTC. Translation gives CSVGRTGGSETQYF.

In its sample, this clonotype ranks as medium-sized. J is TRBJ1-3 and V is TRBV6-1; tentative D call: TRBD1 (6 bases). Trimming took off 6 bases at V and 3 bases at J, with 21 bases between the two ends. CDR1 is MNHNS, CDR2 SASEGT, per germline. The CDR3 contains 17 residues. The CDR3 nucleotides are TGTGCCAGCAGCCGCTACCAGGGGAGAGGGCTTGGAAACACCATATATTTT. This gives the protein CASSRYQGRGLGNTIYF.

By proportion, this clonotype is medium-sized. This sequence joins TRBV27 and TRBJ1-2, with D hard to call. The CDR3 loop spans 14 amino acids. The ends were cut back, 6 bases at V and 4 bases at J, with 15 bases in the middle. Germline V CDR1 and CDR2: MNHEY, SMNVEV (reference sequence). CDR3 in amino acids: CASRRREESYGYTF. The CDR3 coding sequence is TGTGCCAGCAGGAGGAGAGAGGAGTCCTATGGCTACACCTTC.

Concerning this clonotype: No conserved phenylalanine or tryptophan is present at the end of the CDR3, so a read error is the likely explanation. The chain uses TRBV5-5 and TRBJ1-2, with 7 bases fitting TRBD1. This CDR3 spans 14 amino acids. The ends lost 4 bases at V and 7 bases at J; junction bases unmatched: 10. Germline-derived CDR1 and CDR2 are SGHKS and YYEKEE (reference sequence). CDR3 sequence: CASSATTGVGGYTS. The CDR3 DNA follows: TGTGCCAGCAGCGCGACCACAGGGGTGGGTGGCTACACCTCC.

The CDR3 is CASSLQFGAQLFREQFF. CDR3 nucleotides: TGTGCCAGCAGCTTACAATTTGGGGCGCAGTTATTCCGGGAGCAGTTCTTC. V gene TRBV7-8 combines with J gene TRBJ2-1; possibly TRBD1 for D (5 bases). The CDR3 length is 17 residues. V lost 2 bases and J lost 10, with 24 bases in between. The V gene's germline CDR1 is SGHVS and CDR2 FQNEAQ.

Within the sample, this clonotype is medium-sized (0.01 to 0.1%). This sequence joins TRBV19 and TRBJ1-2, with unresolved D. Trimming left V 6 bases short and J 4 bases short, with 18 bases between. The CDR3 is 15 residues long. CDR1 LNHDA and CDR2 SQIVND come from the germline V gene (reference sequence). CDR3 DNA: TGTGCCAGTAGCCCGGAGGGCAACGCTATCTATGGCTACACCTTC. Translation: CASSPEGNAIYGYTF.

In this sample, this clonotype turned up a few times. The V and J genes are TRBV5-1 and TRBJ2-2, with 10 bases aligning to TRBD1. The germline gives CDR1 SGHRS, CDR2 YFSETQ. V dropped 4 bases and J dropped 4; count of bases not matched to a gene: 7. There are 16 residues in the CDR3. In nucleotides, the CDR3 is TGCGCCAGCAGCCAAGTGACAGGGGGCGGCACCGGGGAGCTGTTTTTT. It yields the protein CASSQVTGGGTGELFF.

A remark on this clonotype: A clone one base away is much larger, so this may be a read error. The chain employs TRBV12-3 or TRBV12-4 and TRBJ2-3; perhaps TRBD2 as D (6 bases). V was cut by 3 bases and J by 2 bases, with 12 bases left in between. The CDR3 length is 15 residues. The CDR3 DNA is TGTGCCAGCAGTTTTGGGGGGAGTCACACAGATACGCAGTATTTT. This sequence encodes CASSFGGSHTDTQYF.

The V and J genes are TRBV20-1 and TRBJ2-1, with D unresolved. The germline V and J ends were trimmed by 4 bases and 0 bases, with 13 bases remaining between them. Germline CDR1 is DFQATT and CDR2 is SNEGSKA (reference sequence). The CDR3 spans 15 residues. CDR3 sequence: CSAKIRQDSYNEQFF. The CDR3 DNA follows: TGCAGTGCTAAAATCCGCCAGGACTCCTACAATGAGCAGTTCTTC.

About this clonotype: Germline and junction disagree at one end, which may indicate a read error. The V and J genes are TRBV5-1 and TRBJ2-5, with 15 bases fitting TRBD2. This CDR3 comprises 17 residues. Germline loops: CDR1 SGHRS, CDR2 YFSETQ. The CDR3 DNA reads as TGCGTCAGCAGCTTGGGGGGGACTAGCGGGAGGAGAGAGACCCAGTACTTC. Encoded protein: CVSSLGGTSGRRETQYF.

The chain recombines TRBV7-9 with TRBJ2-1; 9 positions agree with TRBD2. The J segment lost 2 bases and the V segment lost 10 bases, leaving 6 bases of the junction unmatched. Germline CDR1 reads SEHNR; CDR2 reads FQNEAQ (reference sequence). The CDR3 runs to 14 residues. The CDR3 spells CAIHRLAAYNEQFF. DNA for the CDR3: TGTGCCATCCACAGACTAGCGGCCTACAATGAGCAGTTCTTC.